The 18 T cell receptor beta chains presented below share a single source sample, sequenced in a study of blood T cell repertoires in COVID-19. Method: immunoSEQ multiplex PCR; TCRdb's copy keeps in-frame clones and lacks some. The sample records fewer than 450,000 clones, 70% to 90% being singletons. The sample was PBMCs or T cells enriched from blood (not recorded which). The source of these receptors is a woman aged 40 to 50 with acute COVID-19.

The chain links TRBV6-2 or TRBV6-3 to TRBJ2-7, with TRBD1 identical over 7 bases. Trimming at V came to 4 bases and at J to 8 bases, leaving 5 bases not matched to a gene. The CDR3 has 12 amino acids. Germline V gives CDR1 MNHEY, CDR2 SVGEGT. CDR3 protein: CASSSPGQKQYF. The CDR3 region has the DNA TGTGCCAGCAGTTCACCGGGACAGAAGCAGTACTTC.

The chain uses TRBV7-9 and TRBJ2-1, with 13 bases that match TRBD2. The CDR3 is made up of 15 amino acids. The J segment lost 9 bases and the V segment lost 4 bases, leaving 6 bases of the junction unmatched. Germline loops: CDR1 SEHNR, CDR2 FQNEAQ (reference sequence). The CDR3 DNA reads TGTGCCAGCAGCTCCTTAGGACTAGCGGGGGCTGAGCAGTTCTTC. It specifies CASSSLGLAGAEQFF.

J is TRBJ1-6 and V is TRBV2; 9 bases map to TRBD1. V trimming: 3 bases; J trimming: 6 bases; junction bases outside the gene matches: 3. Germline V lookup: CDR1 SNHLY, CDR2 FYNNEI. This CDR3 comprises 15 residues. Here the CDR3 DNA reads TGTGCCAGCAGTGATGACAGGGGGTTTAATTCACCCCTCCACTTT. Its protein product is CASSDDRGFNSPLHF.

The chain carries TRBV11-2 and TRBJ2-7; D is possibly TRBD2 (5 bases). The CDR3 loop spans 13 amino acids. From germline, CDR1 is SGHAT and CDR2 FQNNGV. Trimming shortened V by 0 bases and J by 7 bases, and 10 bases separated the two germline ends. CDR3: CASSLDGIGEQYF. The CDR3 nucleotides read TGTGCCAGCAGCTTAGACGGGATCGGGGAGCAGTACTTC.

This chain links TRBV20-1 with TRBJ2-3; 14 nucleotides match TRBD2. The CDR3 is 16 amino acids. V lost 3 bases, J lost 1 base, and 3 bases stayed unmatched. CDR1 DFQATT and CDR2 SNEGSKA come from the germline V gene (reference sequence). Written as DNA, the CDR3 is TGCAGTGCTAGTGAGGGACTAGCGGGGGGCACAGATACGCAGTATTTT. Translated: CSASEGLAGGTDTQYF.

The rearrangement uses TRBV20-1 and TRBJ2-5; D is undetermined. Germline V gives CDR1 DFQATT, CDR2 SNEGSKA (reference sequence). This CDR3 contains 10 residues. V was trimmed by 5 bases and J by 5 bases, leaving 6 bases between them. The CDR3 DNA reads as TGCAGTGCTCCCCGGGAGACCCAGTACTTC. It yields the protein CSAPRETQYF.

The chain uses TRBV20-1 and TRBJ1-6, with 8 bases aligning to TRBD1. The CDR3 runs 15 residues. Germline-derived CDR1 and CDR2 are DFQATT and SNEGSKA (reference sequence). The J segment lost 9 bases and the V segment lost 3 bases, leaving 10 bases of the junction unmatched. CDR3 DNA: TGCAGTGCTAGTCCCGGAACAGGGGGACGTTCACCCCTCCACTTT. Protein: CSASPGTGGRSPLHF.

The chain is built from TRBV7-9 and TRBJ1-1, with 7 bases identical to TRBD1. The CDR3 is made up of 13 amino acids. V trimming: 8 bases; J trimming: 5 bases; junction bases outside the gene matches: 8. Per germline, CDR1 SEHNR and CDR2 FQNEAQ (reference sequence). CDR3 region: CASGRQGGTEAFF. CDR3 sequence (DNA): TGTGCCAGCGGTCGACAGGGTGGGACTGAAGCTTTCTTT.

The J gene is TRBJ1-6, the V gene TRBV19; D uncertain. The CDR3 consists of 14 residues. The germline V gene encodes CDR1 LNHDA and CDR2 SQIVND (reference sequence). V was clipped by 11 bases and J by 0 bases, with 11 bases between them. CDR3 nucleotides: TGTGCCGCGGGGATTAGCTCCTATAATTCACCCCTCCACTTT. Translation: CAAGISSYNSPLHF.

The chain combines TRBV27 with TRBJ2-2; the D gene is possibly TRBD2 (6 bases). Per the germline V gene, CDR1 is MNHEY and CDR2 is SMNVEV (reference sequence). The length of the CDR3 is 16 residues. V lost 3 bases and J lost 6, with 17 bases in between. CDR3 DNA: TGTGCCAGCAGTTTTTTTGTCGGGGGACGGTCCGGGGAGCTGTTTTTT. Translation gives CASSFFVGGRSGELFF.

V gene TRBV19 combines with J gene TRBJ1-2; D not certain. The CDR3 has 13 amino acids. CDR1 and CDR2 (germline): LNHDA, SQIVND (reference sequence). V lost 6 bases and J lost 7, with 15 bases in between. CDR3 region: CASSSMSGTGYTF. The CDR3, as DNA: TGTGCCAGTAGCAGTATGAGCGGTACTGGCTACACCTTC.

The sample holds one count of this clone. The chain is built from TRBV4-2 and TRBJ2-1; 12 nucleotides match TRBD2. This CDR3 is 14 amino acids long. V was pared by 0 bases and J by 11 bases, with 2 bases of the junction left unmatched. Germline V lookup: CDR1 LGHNA, CDR2 YNFKEQ. The CDR3 DNA is TGTGCCAGCAGCCAAGAACTAGCGGGGGGCCAGCAGTTCTTC. Its translation is CASSQELAGGQQFF.

The chain links TRBV30 to TRBJ1-3; D is perhaps TRBD1 (5 bases). V lost 2 bases and J lost 1, with 18 bases in between. The CDR3 runs 17 residues. Germline CDR1 and CDR2: GTSNPN and SVGIG (reference sequence). The CDR3 nucleotides read TGTGCCTGGAGTAGGGGTTGGGAGGTTCAGTCTGGAAACACCATATATTTT. Residues: CAWSRGWEVQSGNTIYF.

The rearrangement links TRBV5-8 to TRBJ1-4, with 8 bases that match TRBD1. V dropped 0 bases and J dropped 0; count of bases not matched to a gene: 4. This CDR3 contains 17 residues. Germline V lookup: CDR1 SGHTS, CDR2 YDEGEE. The CDR3 spells CASSLDGTGSTNEKLFF. DNA of the CDR3: TGTGCCAGCAGCTTGGATGGGACAGGCTCAACTAATGAAAAACTGTTTTTT.

The chain employs TRBV18 and TRBJ2-5; no reliable D call. This CDR3 has 14 amino acids. V was clipped by 2 bases and J by 1 base, with 8 bases between them. Germline CDR1 is KGHSH and CDR2 is LQKENI. The CDR3 DNA is TGTGCCAGCTCACCAGGTGCCGGCCAAGAGACCCAGTACTTC. It specifies CASSPGAGQETQYF.

The J gene is TRBJ2-2, the V gene TRBV7-2, with unresolved D. The V gene's germline CDR1 is SGHTA and CDR2 FQGNSA. CDR3 length: 12 amino acids. Deletions cut 5 bases from V and 8 bases from J, with 9 bases between. In nucleotides, the CDR3 is TGTGCCAGCAGCGCCGAGTTGGGGGAGCTGTTTTTT. Its protein is CASSAELGELFF.

This rearrangement joins TRBV7-9 to TRBJ1-2; D may be TRBD1 (5 bases). The CDR3 has 18 amino acids. CDR1 SEHNR and CDR2 FQNEAQ come from the germline V gene (reference sequence). V gave up 2 bases and J gave up 0 bases, with 19 bases separating them. DNA for the CDR3: TGTGCCAGCAGCTTACCCGATCGGGGCGGGGAAGCTAACTATGGCTACACCTTC. It is translated as CASSLPDRGGEANYGYTF.

The rearrangement uses TRBV7-9 and TRBJ2-1, with D possibly matching TRBD2 (6 bases). This CDR3 has 16 residues. Trimming removed 6 bases at V and 4 bases at J, with 19 bases between. The germline CDR1 and CDR2 sequences are SEHNR and FQNEAQ (reference sequence). The CDR3 nucleotides are TGTGCCAGCAGGGGCACGCGGGGTGATGATTACAATGAGCAGTTCTTC. It specifies CASRGTRGDDYNEQFF.